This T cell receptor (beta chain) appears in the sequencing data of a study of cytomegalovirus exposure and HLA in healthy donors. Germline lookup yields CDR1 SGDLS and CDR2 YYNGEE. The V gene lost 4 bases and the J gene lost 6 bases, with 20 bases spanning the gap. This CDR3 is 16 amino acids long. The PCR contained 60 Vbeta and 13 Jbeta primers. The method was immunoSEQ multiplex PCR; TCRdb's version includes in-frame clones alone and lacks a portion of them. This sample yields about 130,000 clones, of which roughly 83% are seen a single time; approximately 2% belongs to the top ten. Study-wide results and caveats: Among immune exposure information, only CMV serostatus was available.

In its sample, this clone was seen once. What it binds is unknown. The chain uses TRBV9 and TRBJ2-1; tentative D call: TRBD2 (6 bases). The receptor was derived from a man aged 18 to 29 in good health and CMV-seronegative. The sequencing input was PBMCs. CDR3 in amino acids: CASSSTGTYRSNEQFF. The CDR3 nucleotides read TGTGCCAGCAGCTCAACCGGGACTTACCGATCCAATGAGCAGTTCTTC.